This T cell receptor beta chain was recovered during a study of T cells in Graves' hyperthyroidism and ophthalmopathy. The CDR3 sequence is 15 residues long. Germline loops: CDR1 MNHEY, CDR2 SMNVEV (reference sequence). The V and J ends lost 6 bases and 6 bases, in that order; junction bases with no gene match: 9. Reasons for excluding patients were uncontrolled infection, other autoimmune disease, pregnancy or lactation. Diagnoses used clinical symptoms, serum thyroxine and TRAb, thyroid ultrasound and orbital computed tomography. TCR beta CDR3 region amplification was performed from RNA transcripts. The TCR CDR3 first-round RT-PCR relied on the HTBI primer set. TCRdb passed the multiplex PCR reads through MiXCR, listing each CDR3 protein once. The sample carries 300,000 to 350,000 distinct CDR3 sequences, about 14% recorded once. As regards this clonotype: The antigen is undetermined.

The study's findings and limits: The majority of expanded thyroid clonotypes above 0.001 also appeared in blood.

Specimen: blood. The J gene is TRBJ1-4, the V gene TRBV27, with TRBD1 identical over 8 bases. The TCR sequence derives from a woman aged 25 to 45 with Graves' hyperthyroidism. The CDR3 DNA reads TGTGCCAGCAGACCGATACAGGGGGGGGATGAAAAACTGTTTTTT. Translating gives CASRPIQGGDEKLFF.